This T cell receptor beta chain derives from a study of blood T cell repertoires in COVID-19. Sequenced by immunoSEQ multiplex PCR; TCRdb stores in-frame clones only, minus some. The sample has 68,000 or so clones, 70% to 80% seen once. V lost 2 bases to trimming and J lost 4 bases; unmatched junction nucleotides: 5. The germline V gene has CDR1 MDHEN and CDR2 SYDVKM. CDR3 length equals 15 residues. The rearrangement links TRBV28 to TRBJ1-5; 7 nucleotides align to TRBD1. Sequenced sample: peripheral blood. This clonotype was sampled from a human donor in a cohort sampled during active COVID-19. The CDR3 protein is CASSLTGQPNQPQHF. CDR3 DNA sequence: TGTGCCAGCAGTTTAACGGGACAGCCGAATCAGCCCCAGCATTTT.